This TCR beta chain was identified in a study of breast tumors, draining lymph nodes, adjacent tissues (dated by TCRdb to about 2016). About the study as a whole: TCR beta repertoires were compared across tumor, adjacent nontumor tissue and axillary lymph nodes obtained from breast cancer patients. In human breast cancer, the study set out to assess how tumor, surrounding tissue and draining lymph node repertoires relate to one another and whether T cells might be exchanged between them. Overall study outcomes, separate from this receptor: The conclusion that tumor T cells originate in lymph nodes was presented as consistent with a hypothesis rather than as directly demonstrated. Tumor and nontumor tissue repertoires were found to be significantly more similar in luminal-like than in basal-like breast cancer. Tumor T-cell repertoires showed less diversity than lymph node repertoires and more diversity than nontumor tissue repertoires, and tumor T-cell repertoires showed preferential V and J gene usage. The data were considered consistent with the idea that most tumor T cells come from the lymph node and then expand in tumor tissue.

From a lookup of the germline V gene (reference sequence), CDR1 and CDR2 are LNHDA and SQIVND. Measured from the cysteine to the phenylalanine, the CDR3 is 15 residues long. Only the CDR3 part of the read is kept: 45 bases, read in frame from the first base. For this chain, trimming is 9 bases at the V end and 4 bases at the J end, and the number of junction bases without a gene match is 9. Adjacent samples were composed of nontumor breast tissue surrounding the tumor. This clonotype was seen ten or more times. Its antigen is currently not known. No much larger clone is present one base from it, and per-base qualities are unavailable. Sequencing used an Illumina HiSeq 2000. Multiplex PCR amplification was used to generate the TCR beta chain libraries. High-throughput sequencing was used to analyze the amplified TCR beta chain products. TCRdb passed the public sequencing reads through fastp at Q25 and MiXCR, retaining productive beta sequences. One record per CDR3 amino acid sequence lists the most common genes and DNA. Here the sample has 15,000 or so distinct CDR3 sequences; around 52% occur a single time. 30% to 35% of the sample comes from the top ten.

The sequenced sample consisted of tumor-adjacent breast tissue. Here the chain combines TRBV19 and TRBJ1-2; 12 central nucleotides agree with TRBD1. This sequence originates from a female donor with breast cancer. Some clones in this sample may be carry-over from other donors' samples. The nucleotide sequence is TGTGCCAGCTCATTGGGACAGGGGGCGTCCTATGGCTACACCTTC. It codes for CASSLGQGASYGYTF.